The 30 T cell receptor beta chains reported below all come from one sample, sequenced in a study of monozygotic twins with inflammatory bowel disease. TCRdb derives one entry per CDR3 protein from the 5' RACE reads, leaving out DNA. There are more than 300,000 distinct CDR3 sequences in the sample, with 2.5% to 3% held by the top ten. Sequenced input: blood. The source of these receptors is a human donor with ulcerative colitis or Crohn's disease, or a healthy co-twin of an affected twin (not recorded which).

V is TRBV5-1 and J is TRBJ2-1; TCRdb's D call, TRBD1, is unchecked because there is no DNA. Per the germline V gene, CDR1 is SGHRS and CDR2 is YFSETQ. The CDR3 contains 14 residues. Here the CDR3 reads CASSSRGFQNEQFF.

The chain recombines TRBV7-9 with TRBJ2-2. The CDR3 loop spans 12 amino acids. Germline V CDR1 and CDR2: SEHNR, FQNEAQ (reference sequence). The CDR3 is CASSLAPGELFF.

The chain couples TRBV6-4 to TRBJ2-3. This CDR3 spans 18 amino acids. Germline values: CDR1 MRHNA, CDR2 SNTAGT. The CDR3 loop reads CASSDLTFPSGVGDTQYF.

V is TRBV7-2 and J is TRBJ2-1. This CDR3 is 16 amino acids long. CDR1 is SGHTA and CDR2 is FQGNSA in the germline V gene. CDR3 loop: CASSSPRSGGYNEQFF.

The V and J genes are TRBV6-1 and TRBJ2-5; TCRdb gives TRBD1 as the D gene, but with no DNA this cannot be confirmed. CDR1 and CDR2 (germline): MNHNS, SASEGT. The CDR3 runs to 15 residues. CDR3 amino acids: CASSPHETGGETQYF.

V gene TRBV12-3 or TRBV12-4 combines with J gene TRBJ2-1; TCRdb's D call of TRBD1 is untestable without DNA. The CDR3 has 15 residues. The CDR3 reads CASSFNGGASNEQFF.

V and J are TRBV4-2 and TRBJ1-5; checking the TCRdb D call of TRBD1 is not possible without DNA. This CDR3 comprises 13 residues. Germline CDR1 is LGHNA and CDR2 is YNFKEQ. The CDR3 region is CASSRDTYQPQHF.

This rearrangement joins TRBV3-1 to TRBJ2-7; checking the TCRdb D call of TRBD2 is not possible without DNA. The CDR3 covers 14 residues. Germline V lookup: CDR1 LGHDT, CDR2 YNNKEL (reference sequence). CDR3 loop: CASSHLRGGSPTLF.

This chain connects TRBV18 to TRBJ2-5; the D call from TCRdb, TRBD2, cannot be confirmed without DNA. The CDR3 has 19 residues. CDR1 is KGHSH, CDR2 LQKENI, per germline. The CDR3 loop reads CASSSIFGTSGGNQETQYF.

The chain recombines TRBV6-2 or TRBV6-3 with TRBJ1-5. The V gene's germline CDR1 is MNHEY and CDR2 SVGEGT. This CDR3 has 14 residues. CDR3 sequence: CASSYGVSNQPQHF.

V is TRBV7-2 and J is TRBJ2-5; TCRdb gives TRBD2 as the D gene, but with no DNA this cannot be confirmed. CDR1 SGHTA and CDR2 FQGNSA come from the germline V gene. This CDR3 contains 16 residues. CDR3 residues: CASSFIAGGGPETQYF.

The rearrangement links TRBV6-5 to TRBJ2-7; checking the TCRdb D call of TRBD1 is not possible without DNA. The CDR3 length is 18 residues. Germline V gene sequence: CDR1 MNHEY, CDR2 SVGAGI. The CDR3 protein is CASSYPLGRGGAGYEQYF.

The chain employs TRBV9 and TRBJ1-1. There are 15 residues in the CDR3. Germline CDR1 and CDR2: SGDLS and YYNGEE. The CDR3 is CASSVVGQSDTEAFF.

The J gene is TRBJ2-3, the V gene TRBV7-2; as DNA is missing, the TRBD2 call by TCRdb cannot be tested. Looked up from germline, CDR1 is SGHTA and CDR2 is FQGNSA. The CDR3 has 13 residues. The CDR3 reads CASSPHPRDTQYF.

J is TRBJ1-2 and V is TRBV4-3. This CDR3 contains 14 residues. Germline CDR1 is LGHNA and CDR2 is YSLEER. CDR3: CASSQDRSGYGYTF.

The genes are TRBV5-6 and TRBJ1-2; the TCRdb D gene call, TRBD1, has no DNA to confirm it. The germline V gene has CDR1 SGHDT and CDR2 YYEEEE. CDR3 length equals 14 residues. CDR3 residues: CASSLGPPGYGYTF. The full variable domain, in which reference TRBV5-6 and TRBJ1-2 provide the parts outside the CDR3, is DAGVTQSPTHLIKTRGQQVTLRCSPKSGHDTVSWYQQALGQGPQFIFQYYEEEERQRGNFPDRFSGHQFPNYSSELNVNALLLGDSALYLCASSLGPPGYGYTFGSGTRLTVV.

V is TRBV28 and J is TRBJ2-7; TCRdb reports TRBD1, a call that lacks DNA to check it against. Germline CDR1 is MDHEN and CDR2 is SYDVKM. The CDR3 runs 16 residues. The CDR3 here is CASSLFASGQGNEQYF.

The chain links TRBV27 to TRBJ2-3. This CDR3 has 14 amino acids. Germline V gene data show CDR1 as MNHEY and CDR2 as SMNVEV (reference sequence). This chain's CDR3 is CASSLNIDTDTQYF.

The V call is TRBV5-1, the J call TRBJ2-1; TCRdb's D gene call, TRBD1, goes unchecked for lack of DNA. The CDR3 totals 17 residues. Germline V gene lookup returns CDR1 SGHRS and CDR2 YFSETQ. CDR3 loop: CASSGTGILESYNEQFF. Together with reference TRBV5-1 and TRBJ2-1, the CDR3 gives the full variable domain: KAGVTQTPRYLIKTRGQQVTLSCSPISGHRSVSWYQQTPGQGLQFLFEYFSETQRNKGNFPGRFSGRQFSNSRSEMNVSTLELGDSALYLCASSGTGILESYNEQFFGPGTRLTVL.

The V and J genes are TRBV18 and TRBJ2-3; without DNA, the TCRdb call of TRBD1 cannot be checked. Germline V gene sequence: CDR1 KGHSH, CDR2 LQKENI. CDR3 length equals 15 residues. CDR3: CASSPVQGRTDTQYF.

The V and J genes are TRBV20-1 and TRBJ1-5. The CDR3 extends over 14 amino acids. The germline CDR1 and CDR2 sequences are DFQATT and SNEGSKA (reference sequence). CDR3 amino acids: CSASQSRGNQPQHF.

The chain combines TRBV6-5 with TRBJ1-6. The CDR3 sequence is 14 residues long. Germline V CDR1 and CDR2: MNHEY, SVGAGI. The CDR3 loop is CASSYVQLNSPLHF.

The genes are TRBV5-5 and TRBJ2-2; TCRdb outputs TRBD2, but without DNA this stays unchecked. CDR3 length equals 15 residues. Germline lookup yields CDR1 SGHKS and CDR2 YYEKEE (reference sequence). The CDR3 region is CASRVGAVRDGELFF.

CDR3 amino acids: CSVATDRAAGNTIYF. The rearrangement joins TRBV29-1 to TRBJ1-3; the D call of TRBD1 rests on TCRdb alone, since no DNA is present to check it. This CDR3 has 15 residues. From germline, CDR1 is SQVTM and CDR2 ANQGSEA.

The chain uses TRBV19 and TRBJ2-3; TCRdb proposes TRBD1, but this gene call is untestable without DNA. The V gene's germline CDR1 is LNHDA and CDR2 SQIVND (reference sequence). The CDR3 totals 14 residues. The CDR3 sequence is CASKETHTRGTQYF. Complete variable domain (other parts from reference TRBV19 and TRBJ2-3): DGGITQSPKYLFRKEGQNVTLSCEQNLNHDAMYWYRQDPGQGLRLIYYSQIVNDFQKGDIAEGYSVSREKKESFPLTVTSAQKNPTAFYLCASKETHTRGTQYFGPGTRLTVL.

V gene TRBV11-2 combines with J gene TRBJ1-1. This CDR3 is built from 16 residues. Germline CDR1 is SGHAT and CDR2 is FQNNGV. CDR3 amino acids: CASSLGAVSLNTEAFF.

The chain joins TRBV12-3 or TRBV12-4 to TRBJ1-5. The CDR3 sequence is 15 residues long. The CDR3 spells CASSSRAPREQPQHF.

The genes are TRBV7-9 and TRBJ1-1; TCRdb picks TRBD1, but there is no DNA to check that call. CDR3 length: 13 residues. Germline V gene data show CDR1 as SEHNR and CDR2 as FQNEAQ (reference sequence). The CDR3 here is CASSSQGGTEAFF.

The chain carries TRBV29-1 and TRBJ1-1. Germline V gene sequence: CDR1 SQVTM, CDR2 ANQGSEA. CDR3 size: 12 residues. CDR3 residues: CSALWSNTEAFF.

The gene calls are TRBV7-2 and TRBJ2-1; the D call from TCRdb, TRBD2, cannot be confirmed without DNA. The CDR3 spans 16 residues. Per germline, CDR1 SGHTA and CDR2 FQGNSA. CDR3 sequence reads: CASSLGLAEKKNEQFF. Full variable domain (rest looked up from reference TRBV7-2 and TRBJ2-1): GAGVSQSPSNKVTEKGKDVELRCDPISGHTALYWYRQSLGQGLEFLIYFQGNSAPDKSGLPSDRFSAERTGGSVSTLTIQRTQQEDSAVYLCASSLGLAEKKNEQFFGPGTRLTVL.